A selection of T cell receptor beta chains follows, all from one sample in a study of T-cell memory formation after mild COVID-19. Using its own MiXCR run on the 5' RACE reads, TCRdb lists one record per CDR3 protein. The sample contains about half a million distinct CDR3 sequences, over 15% of which appear only once. Specimen: PBMCs or a T cell subset sorted from them (not recorded which). The receptors originated from an adult woman who had mild COVID-19 (a few samples of this study predate the infection). Cell type and time point are not known. CDR3s include the opening cysteine and the closing phenylalanine or tryptophan.

TRBV5-1	TRBJ2-1	CASSLAYQTGSSYNEQFF
TRBV11-1	TRBJ2-7	CASSFEAGSSYEQYF
TRBV15	TRBJ2-3	CATSTSGGGDTQYF
TRBV11-2	TRBJ2-3	CASSLTTPDTQYF
TRBV30	TRBJ1-2	CAWSVHSVNYGYTF
TRBV18	TRBJ2-7	CASSPQKGAVTYEQYF
TRBV24-1	TRBJ1-2	CATSDPAGQGYYGYTF
TRBV27	TRBJ1-4	CASSPRRSATNEKLFF
TRBV12-3/TRBV12-4	TRBJ2-2	CASSKGLSNTGELFF
TRBV29-1	TRBJ1-2	CSVGRQGMGYTF
TRBV14	TRBJ2-3	CASSQETGPDTQYF
TRBV10-3	TRBJ1-1	CAISESPGQGTEAFF
TRBV27	TRBJ2-1	CASSLAASGSSEQFF
TRBV12-3/TRBV12-4	TRBJ2-1	CASSFLAGDEQFF
TRBV18	TRBJ2-7	CASSPTSTGSTYEQYF
TRBV11-2	TRBJ2-5	CASSLGPGSQETQYF
TRBV29-1	TRBJ2-1	CSVGSSGALYNEQFF
TRBV11-2	TRBJ2-7	CASSQLTGTYEQYF
TRBV12-3/TRBV12-4	TRBJ2-7	CASSRPPSGGYYEQYF
TRBV7-8	TRBJ2-7	CASSLIRPPEQYF
TRBV20-1	TRBJ2-4	CSARVTGERVQYF
TRBV18	TRBJ2-5	CASSPPLEETQYF
TRBV14	TRBJ2-7	CASSQTGTRDEQYF
TRBV7-9	TRBJ2-1	CASSNKYEQFF
TRBV30	TRBJ2-7	CAWKGSGGGEQYF
TRBV7-9	TRBJ1-2	CASSSGTGGYGYTF
TRBV5-1	TRBJ2-1	CASSLGSGALYNEQFF
TRBV7-2	TRBJ2-7	CASSYQALTGSYEQYF
TRBV12-3/TRBV12-4	TRBJ2-7	CASSPGDPPYEQYF
TRBV7-9	TRBJ2-1	CASSRSMGTSGSSAGNEQFF
TRBV4-1	TRBJ2-3	CASSQDSGTSTDTQYF
TRBV12-3/TRBV12-4	TRBJ2-5	CASSFLPGETQYF
TRBV3-1	TRBJ1-1	CASSLRGGNMNTEAFF
TRBV14	TRBJ1-2	CASSGSEGLPIRDNYGYTF
TRBV20-1	TRBJ1-5	CSASRDRFFAQPQHF
TRBV6-5	TRBJ2-3	CASREGPGADTQYF
TRBV3-1	TRBJ1-4	CASSPKSGESKKLFF
TRBV7-9	TRBJ1-1	CASSLARGLGTEAFF
TRBV6-5	TRBJ2-1	CASSYSGTTLF
TRBV20-1	TRBJ2-7	CSAIRQGSSYEQYF
TRBV4-1	TRBJ1-2	CASSQDQGTGGYGYTF
TRBV21-1	TRBJ1-4	CASSMGRANEKLYF
TRBV12-3/TRBV12-4	TRBJ2-7	CASSPPVDRGMYF
TRBV12-3/TRBV12-4	TRBJ2-1	CASSRTRNEQFF
TRBV5-8	TRBJ1-2	CASGTSEGYGYTF
TRBV15	TRBJ2-7	CATSRDRNWAYEQYF
TRBV29-1	TRBJ2-1	CSVEGGAGVGNEQFF
TRBV7-9	TRBJ1-2	CASSRLGAEYGYTF
TRBV6-2/TRBV6-3	TRBJ2-1	CASSYARDYNEQFF
TRBV1	TRBJ2-1	CTSSQDRTPFYNEQFF
TRBV7-8	TRBJ2-7	CASSLSGLAGEEQYF
TRBV9	TRBJ2-5	CASSVGGGTSGSGSQETQYF
TRBV7-9	TRBJ2-7	CASSLVNRGVDEQYF
TRBV7-9	TRBJ2-5	CASSPVEVKETQYF
TRBV2	TRBJ1-2	CASSEPTGVGGYTF
TRBV6-5	TRBJ2-3	CASSYSASGSKDTQYF